This entry lists 24 T cell receptor beta chains sequenced from one sample in a study of blood T cell repertoires in COVID-19. Sequencing used immunoSEQ multiplex PCR; TCRdb keeps in-frame clones, though not all of them. Here the sample spans some 83,000 clones, about 78% being singletons. Sequenced sample: peripheral blood. The source is a woman at least 80 years old with acute or convalescent COVID-19.

The gene calls are TRBV7-9 and TRBJ2-5; TRBD1 matches at 8 bases. After removal of 5 bases from V and 5 bases from J, the junction contained 7 bases not matched to a gene. This CDR3 comprises 14 residues. The V gene's germline CDR1 is SEHNR and CDR2 FQNEAQ (reference sequence). The CDR3 sequence: CASSARQGWETQYF. The CDR3 bases are TGTGCCAGCAGCGCCAGACAGGGGTGGGAGACCCAGTACTTC.

This rearrangement joins TRBV4-2 to TRBJ1-1; D not certain. The V end lost 3 bases, the J end lost 3 bases, and 8 bases lay between the germline ends. The CDR3 totals 13 residues. CDR1 LGHNA and CDR2 YNFKEQ come from the germline V gene. DNA for the CDR3: TGTGCCAGCAGCCAGGCAGGTCACACTGAAGCTTTCTTT. It specifies CASSQAGHTEAFF.

This clone was found a few times. The V and J genes are TRBV15 and TRBJ2-5; 10 bases are a match to TRBD2. The CDR3 is 16 amino acids. Trimming cost V 0 bases and J 4 bases; bases outside gene matches: 5. Germline V gives CDR1 LNHNV, CDR2 YYDKDF (reference sequence). The CDR3, as DNA: TGTGCCACCAGCAGAGATAGGAGCGGGGGGGCAGAGACCCAGTACTTC. This codes for CATSRDRSGGAETQYF.

The J gene is TRBJ2-5, the V gene TRBV6-2 or TRBV6-3; D is possibly TRBD2 (6 bases). Trimming shortened V by 2 bases and J by 0 bases, and 13 bases separated the two germline ends. This CDR3 region has 16 residues. Germline V gene sequence: CDR1 MNHEY, CDR2 SVGEGT. CDR3 nucleotides: TGTGCCAGCAGTTACGGGGACTTGTCATACCAAGAGACCCAGTACTTC. This translates into CASSYGDLSYQETQYF.

CDR3 region: CASSLWTSGYTDTQYF. CDR3 bases: TGTGCCAGCAGCTTGTGGACTAGCGGCTACACAGATACGCAGTATTTT. This chain joins TRBV7-2 and TRBJ2-3, with 10 bases aligning to TRBD2. CDR3 size: 16 residues. Trimming at V came to 3 bases and at J to 2 bases, leaving 5 bases not matched to a gene. Germline V lookup: CDR1 SGHTA, CDR2 FQGNSA.

In this sample, this clone turned up a few times. V and J are TRBV19 and TRBJ2-7; 8 nucleotides agree with TRBD1. The CDR3 sequence is 16 residues long. Trimming took 5 bases from V and 8 from J; bases not matched to a gene: 17. The germline V gene encodes CDR1 LNHDA and CDR2 SQIVND (reference sequence). CDR3 loop: CASSSPPGTGSPQQYF. CDR3 bases: TGTGCCAGTAGTTCCCCCCCCGGGACAGGCTCTCCCCAGCAGTACTTC. Based on the CDR3 plus reference TRBV19 and TRBJ2-7, the full variable domain is DGGITQSPKYLFRKEGQNVTLSCEQNLNHDAMYWYRQDPGQGLRLIYYSQIVNDFQKGDIAEGYSVSREKKESFPLTVTSAQKNPTAFYLCASSSPPGTGSPQQYFGPGTRLTVT.

The rearrangement joins TRBV6-6 to TRBJ1-5; TRBD1 might be the D (6 bases). The V gene's germline CDR1 is MNHNY and CDR2 SVGAGI (reference sequence). The CDR3 sequence is 15 residues long. Trimming left V 2 bases short and J 0 bases short, with 8 bases between. The CDR3 region has the DNA TGTGCCAGCAGTTACGGCAGGGGTAGCAATCAGCCCCAGCATTTT. This encodes CASSYGRGSNQPQHF.

The rearrangement links TRBV6-2 or TRBV6-3 to TRBJ2-7; 7 positions match TRBD2. Germline values: CDR1 MNHEY, CDR2 SVGEGT. Trimming at V came to 5 bases and at J to 9 bases, leaving 7 bases not matched to a gene. CDR3 size: 12 residues. The CDR3 DNA reads TGTGCCAGCAGTCCCCGGGGACTACGGCAGTACTTC. Its protein product is CASSPRGLRQYF.

This chain connects TRBV7-8 to TRBJ2-6, with 10 nucleotides matching TRBD1. This CDR3 contains 18 residues. From germline, CDR1 is SGHVS and CDR2 FQNEAQ. J was trimmed by 3 bases and V by 4 bases; bases with no gene match: 9. The CDR3 loop is CASSSGQGGYYGANVLTF. CDR3 sequence (DNA): TGTGCCAGCAGCTCAGGACAGGGGGGATATTATGGGGCCAACGTCCTGACTTTC.

This clone was detected only a few times. The chain couples TRBV28 to TRBJ1-5, with 12 bases identical to TRBD1. The CDR3 contains 19 residues. Per germline, CDR1 MDHEN and CDR2 SYDVKM. Trimming cost V 8 bases and J 4 bases; bases outside gene matches: 18. The CDR3 DNA is TGTGCCAGCGTCCCTTGGGGGGGACAGGGGGCCAAACGAAATCAGCCCCAGCATTTT. It specifies CASVPWGGQGAKRNQPQHF.

The chain combines TRBV10-3 with TRBJ1-1; TRBD1 matches at 9 bases. Germline CDR1 and CDR2: ENHRY and SYGVKD. There are 14 residues in the CDR3. The CDR3 here is CASRRGQGNTEAFF. The DNA for the CDR3 is TGTGCTTCCAGGAGGGGACAGGGGAACACTGAAGCTTTCTTT.

This chain joins TRBV4-1 and TRBJ1-1; 11 bases map to TRBD1. With 0 bases clipped from V and 5 bases from J, the junction kept 5 bases outside the gene matches. CDR3 length: 16 residues. CDR1 and CDR2 from the germline V gene are MGHRA and YSYEKL. CDR3 sequence: CASSQDGTGGQTEAFF. The DNA for the CDR3 is TGCGCCAGCAGCCAAGACGGGACAGGGGGTCAAACTGAAGCTTTCTTT.

The V and J genes are TRBV5-1 and TRBJ2-2; 7 bases line up with TRBD1. Germline V gene sequence: CDR1 SGHRS, CDR2 YFSETQ. The J segment lost 6 bases and the V segment lost 5 bases, leaving 10 bases of the junction unmatched. The CDR3 sequence is 15 residues long. CDR3 protein: CASSVETGIPGELFF. The DNA for the CDR3 is TGCGCCAGCAGTGTCGAGACAGGGATCCCCGGGGAGCTGTTTTTT.

The gene calls are TRBV19 and TRBJ1-1; 7 bases map to TRBD1. Trimming took 7 bases from V and 1 from J; bases not matched to a gene: 6. The CDR3 has 14 residues. In germline, CDR1 is LNHDA, CDR2 SQIVND (reference sequence). The CDR3 loop reads CASKKGAENTEAFF. Here the CDR3 DNA reads TGTGCCAGTAAAAAGGGGGCGGAGAACACTGAAGCTTTCTTT.

Ten or more counts support this clone. The V and J genes are TRBV5-4 and TRBJ2-2; maybe TRBD1 (5 bases). The CDR3 is made up of 14 amino acids. Trimming removed 1 base from V and 8 bases from J, with 12 bases in between. Germline V CDR1 and CDR2: SGHNT, YYREEE (reference sequence). In nucleotides, the CDR3 is TGTGCCAGCAGCTTGCAACAGGCCCCGGGGGAGCTGTTTTTT. Translating it yields CASSLQQAPGELFF.

The chain joins TRBV5-1 to TRBJ2-1; D is perhaps TRBD2 (5 bases). Germline V gives CDR1 SGHRS, CDR2 YFSETQ. The CDR3 has 14 residues. Trimming left V 4 bases short and J 7 bases short, with 15 bases between. DNA for the CDR3: TGCGCCAGCAGCGACCCGGGGAGATCAAATGAGCAGTTCTTC. Its protein is CASSDPGRSNEQFF.

The J gene is TRBJ2-3, the V gene TRBV27, with TRBD2 identical over 14 bases. Per germline, CDR1 MNHEY and CDR2 SMNVEV (reference sequence). V shed 5 bases and J 2 bases; nucleotides not matched to a gene: 6. The CDR3 extends over 17 amino acids. This CDR3 reads CASSLGTSGGYTDTQYF. CDR3 DNA sequence: TGTGCCAGCAGTCTAGGGACTAGCGGGGGCTACACAGATACGCAGTATTTT.

This sequence joins TRBV30 and TRBJ2-5, with D possibly matching TRBD2 (7 bases). CDR3 length equals 21 residues. Germline V gene lookup returns CDR1 GTSNPN and CDR2 SVGIG (reference sequence). V lost 5 bases and J 2 bases, leaving 36 bases between the germline ends. CDR3 sequence: CAWWGPRSAGAAPAHQETQYF. The CDR3 region has the DNA TGTGCCTGGTGGGGCCCCCGTAGCGCGGGGGCCGCTCCGGCCCATCAAGAGACCCAGTACTTC.

The chain is built from TRBV30 and TRBJ1-1; 9 bases line up with TRBD1. Germline V lookup: CDR1 GTSNPN, CDR2 SVGIG (reference sequence). The CDR3 runs to 14 residues. The ends lost 8 bases at V and 4 bases at J; junction bases unmatched: 11. The CDR3 here is CAGHYRGRSTEAFF. The CDR3 bases are TGTGCCGGACACTACAGGGGGCGGAGCACTGAAGCTTTCTTT.

This sequence joins TRBV20-1 and TRBJ1-1; D is possibly TRBD1 (6 bases). Trimming removed 8 bases from V and 6 bases from J, with 13 bases in between. CDR1 and CDR2 (germline): DFQATT, SNEGSKA (reference sequence). The CDR3 runs 11 residues. Here the CDR3 reads CSLLGAAEAFF. The CDR3, as DNA: TGCAGTCTATTGGGGGCGGCTGAAGCTTTCTTT.

The chain is built from TRBV13 and TRBJ2-7, with D possibly matching TRBD2 (5 bases). The V and J ends lost 5 bases and 7 bases respectively, with 15 bases between them. The CDR3 runs to 13 residues. The germline V gene encodes CDR1 PRHDT and CDR2 FYEKMQ (reference sequence). Here the CDR3 reads CASSLSFPGEQYF. CDR3 coding DNA: TGTGCCAGCAGCCTCTCTTTCCCGGGAGAGCAGTACTTC.

This clone showed up just a few times. The genes are TRBV19 and TRBJ1-2; 12 bases map to TRBD1. V shed 5 bases and J 4 bases; nucleotides not matched to a gene: 8. This CDR3 has 16 amino acids. The germline V gene has CDR1 LNHDA and CDR2 SQIVND (reference sequence). CDR3 region: CASSARDRGLGYGYTF. CDR3 nucleotide sequence: TGTGCCAGTAGTGCCCGGGACAGGGGGCTTGGCTATGGCTACACCTTC.

CDR3 in amino acids: CASSFSLYGYTF. CDR3 DNA sequence: TGTGCCAGCAGTTTCTCCCTCTACGGCTACACCTTC. The V call is TRBV28, the J call TRBJ1-2; no clear D gene. V was cut by 3 bases and J by 8 bases, with 10 bases left in between. The length of the CDR3 is 12 residues. Looked up from germline, CDR1 is MDHEN and CDR2 is SYDVKM.

This clone was recorded once. The gene calls are TRBV27 and TRBJ1-1; 8 positions match TRBD1. The V and J ends lost 4 bases and 0 bases, in that order; junction bases with no gene match: 16. Looked up from germline, CDR1 is MNHEY and CDR2 is SMNVEV (reference sequence). The CDR3 extends over 19 amino acids. The CDR3 region has the DNA TGTGCCAGCAGTTCCTACCGGACAGGGTTAATGAGCATGAACACTGAAGCTTTCTTT. Its protein product is CASSSYRTGLMSMNTEAFF.